This paragraph reports one TCR beta chain. The data originate from a study of CD8 T cells in Susac syndrome. RNA was extracted with the RNeasy kit, and a quantity of about 0.45 to 1 ug was reverse transcribed using random hexamers. The immunoSEQ assay covered 54 Vbeta and 13 Jbeta segments for CDR3. MiXCR, applied by TCRdb to the immunoSEQ multiplex PCR reads, yields one record per CDR3 protein. The sample holds 100,000 to 150,000 distinct CDR3 sequences, over 85% seen once. The germline gives CDR1 SGHNT, CDR2 YYREEE (reference sequence). The CDR3 runs 16 residues. V lost 4 bases, J lost 7 bases, and 11 bases stayed unmatched.

V is TRBV5-4 and J is TRBJ2-1, with 10 bases fitting TRBD2. The receptor was isolated from a human donor with multiple sclerosis. Source material: CD8+ T cells from PBMCs. The CDR3 sequence is CASSPEGSGGRNEQFF. The CDR3 bases are TGTGCCAGCAGCCCGGAGGGTAGCGGGGGGAGGAATGAGCAGTTCTTC.